The TCR beta chain described here comes from a study of T cell responses to AZD1222 COVID-19 vaccine. Findings of the study overall: Donors were mostly white British, more females; clonal diversity possibly underestimated. Baseline serostatus was positive in only a handful of AZD1222 recipients. Spike-wide coverage was observed for vaccine-associated CD4 TCRs, with dominant responses at 160-218 and 743-854. Reportedly, close to half of spike-specific TCRs are directed against unmutated variant regions.

This clone came up once. The antigen is undetermined. This table comes from immunoSEQ multiplex PCR, and its TCRdb copy is limited to in-frame clones, with some not included. The table records over 70,000 clones, around nine tenths of them present only once. Germline V gene sequence: CDR1 SGHVS, CDR2 FQNEAQ. The CDR3 loop spans 15 amino acids. Trimming at V came to 5 bases and at J to 7 bases, leaving 11 bases not matched to a gene. This TCR derives from an adult who received the AZD1222 COVID-19 vaccine. V is TRBV7-8 and J is TRBJ1-5; 7 positions match TRBD1. This sample comprised peripheral blood, obtained 28 days after the second AZD1222 dose. CDR3 loop: CASSIENRGRQPQHF. CDR3 DNA sequence: TGTGCCAGCAGCATCGAAAACAGGGGACGCCAGCCCCAGCATTTT.